Following are 22 T cell receptor beta chains from one sample sequenced in a study of blood T cell repertoires in COVID-19. Some clones are missing from TCRdb's copy, which holds only in-frame ones; the method was immunoSEQ multiplex PCR. The data hold roughly 71,000 clones, with approximately 85% observed a single time. The sample comprised peripheral blood. The receptors were sampled from a man in his fifties with acute or convalescent COVID-19.

V gene TRBV30 combines with J gene TRBJ2-5, with 8 bases aligning to TRBD1. The CDR3 runs 12 residues. Germline assignment: CDR1 GTSNPN and CDR2 SVGIG (reference sequence). Trimming took 5 bases from V and 2 from J; bases not matched to a gene: 1. The CDR3 region has the DNA TGTGCCTGGGGACAGGGACAAGAGACCCAGTACTTC. Translating gives CAWGQGQETQYF.

J is TRBJ1-1 and V is TRBV27; TRBD1 matches at 9 bases. This CDR3 has 15 residues. J gave up 6 bases and V 6 bases, and 11 bases lay outside the gene matches. CDR1 is MNHEY and CDR2 is SMNVEV in the germline V gene (reference sequence). The CDR3 DNA reads TGTGCCAGCAGGATAGGGACAGGGAGAGAGGCTGAAGCTTTCTTT. It specifies CASRIGTGREAEAFF.

The CDR3 loop is CASSTRTDGYTF. The DNA of the CDR3 is TGTGCCAGCAGTACCAGGACAGATGGCTACACCTTC. The chain carries TRBV6-5 and TRBJ1-2; the D gene is possibly TRBD1 (6 bases). Trimming took 5 bases from V and 6 from J, leaving 10 bases between them. Germline CDR1 and CDR2: MNHEY and SVGAGI. The CDR3 extends over 12 amino acids.

The chain carries TRBV27 and TRBJ2-7, with D possibly matching TRBD2 (5 bases). This CDR3 has 12 residues. The germline V and J ends were trimmed by 2 bases and 9 bases, with 11 bases remaining between them. Per the germline V gene, CDR1 is MNHEY and CDR2 is SMNVEV (reference sequence). The CDR3: CASSLGRAGQYF. The CDR3, as DNA: TGTGCCAGCAGTTTAGGGCGGGCCGGGCAGTACTTC.

This clone was detected only a few times. The chain is built from TRBV3-1 (or the pseudogene TRBV3-2) and TRBJ1-1, with D perhaps TRBD1 (5 bases). The CDR3 sequence is 13 residues long. V lost 1 base and J 3 bases, leaving 6 bases between the germline ends. From germline, CDR1 is LGHDT and CDR2 YNNKEL (reference sequence). CDR3 sequence reads: CASSQVRDTEAFF. For the CDR3, the DNA is TGTGCCAGCAGCCAAGTCAGGGACACTGAAGCTTTCTTT.

The rearrangement joins TRBV5-4 to TRBJ1-1; 9 nucleotides agree with TRBD1. CDR1 and CDR2 (germline): SGHNT, YYREEE (reference sequence). With V trimmed by 4 bases and J by 6 bases, 7 bases remained unmatched. The CDR3 is 14 amino acids. The CDR3 DNA follows: TGTGCCAGCAGCCCGGGACAGGGCTTTCCTGAAGCTTTCTTT. It specifies CASSPGQGFPEAFF.

The chain carries TRBV3-1 (or the pseudogene TRBV3-2) and TRBJ1-6; no clear D gene. Germline CDR1 reads LGHDT; CDR2 reads YNNKEL (reference sequence). V was clipped by 4 bases and J by 13 bases, with 11 bases between them. The CDR3 spans 12 residues. Here the CDR3 DNA reads TGTGCCAGCAGCCTCGGGAATCCCCCCCTCCACTTT. Protein: CASSLGNPPLHF.

This clone was seen a single time. The CDR3: CASSQPRTGSGYTF. CDR3 DNA sequence: TGCGCCAGCAGCCAGCCTAGGACAGGGTCTGGCTACACCTTC. The chain recombines TRBV4-1 with TRBJ1-2; the match to TRBD1 covers 8 bases. V lost 3 bases, J lost 7 bases, and 7 bases stayed unmatched. Germline loops: CDR1 MGHRA, CDR2 YSYEKL. The length of the CDR3 is 14 residues.

The chain recombines TRBV19 with TRBJ2-7, with 10 bases lining up with TRBD1. The CDR3 has 14 amino acids. Trimming cost V 6 bases and J 9 bases; bases outside gene matches: 11. Germline-derived CDR1 and CDR2 are LNHDA and SQIVND (reference sequence). The CDR3 sequence: CASSLNTGTGVQYF. As DNA, the CDR3 is TGTGCCAGTAGCTTGAACACCGGGACAGGGGTGCAGTACTTC.

The chain carries TRBV12-5 and TRBJ2-1, with 11 bases aligning to TRBD1. The CDR3 is 16 amino acids. V lost 6 bases, J lost 7 bases, and 11 bases stayed unmatched. The germline CDR1 and CDR2 sequences are LGHNT and FRNRAP. This CDR3 is CASGRAGTGGENEQFF. DNA of the CDR3: TGTGCTAGTGGGAGGGCCGGGACAGGGGGTGAAAATGAGCAGTTCTTC.

The chain combines TRBV19 with TRBJ2-3; 15 bases align to TRBD2. Germline values: CDR1 LNHDA, CDR2 SQIVND (reference sequence). This CDR3 is built from 17 residues. V lost 5 bases and J lost 4; bases outside the gene matches: 7. The CDR3 nucleotides are TGTGCCAGTAGTCCCCGGACTAGCGGGGGGGCCCCAGATACGCAGTATTTT. This encodes CASSPRTSGGAPDTQYF.

Only one count was recorded for this clone. The rearrangement joins TRBV3-1 (or the pseudogene TRBV3-2) to TRBJ1-6, with TRBD1 matching 7 bases. The germline V gene has CDR1 LGHDT and CDR2 YNNKEL (reference sequence). The V gene end was trimmed by 1 base and the J gene end by 10 bases; junction bases not matched to a gene: 10. The length of the CDR3 is 16 residues. Here the CDR3 reads CASSQVIGTAASPLHF. CDR3 in DNA: TGTGCCAGCAGCCAAGTTATAGGGACAGCTGCCTCACCCCTCCACTTT.

The chain couples TRBV4-2 to TRBJ1-2, with a weak D call TRBD1 (6 bases). CDR3 length: 13 amino acids. Germline CDR1 is LGHNA and CDR2 is YNFKEQ. The V end was cut by 4 bases, the J end by 4 bases, with 10 bases between. CDR3 protein: CASSPPDSYGYTF. The CDR3 DNA is TGTGCCAGCAGCCCACCGGACAGCTATGGCTACACCTTC.

The chain has TRBV5-4 and TRBJ2-3; D is possibly TRBD1 (6 bases). Germline values: CDR1 SGHNT, CDR2 YYREEE (reference sequence). Trimming stripped 2 bases from V and 0 bases from J, with 10 bases between. This CDR3 region has 15 residues. The CDR3 DNA sequence: TGTGCCAGCAGCTTCAGGGGAATGAGCACAGATACGCAGTATTTT. Translation: CASSFRGMSTDTQYF.

The rearrangement links TRBV11-2 to TRBJ2-7; possible D gene TRBD1, 6 bases. The germline V and J ends were trimmed by 1 base and 3 bases, with 10 bases remaining between them. There are 14 residues in the CDR3. Germline V gene data show CDR1 as SGHAT and CDR2 as FQNNGV. The CDR3 coding sequence is TGTGCCAGCAGCTTAGGCCTAGGGGGCTACGAGCAGTACGTC. Translated, it gives CASSLGLGGYEQYV.

This chain connects TRBV12-3 or TRBV12-4 to TRBJ1-2; 9 positions match TRBD1. There are 13 residues in the CDR3. The junction had 4 bases not matched to a gene; V was cut back by 6 bases and J by 5 bases. CDR3 residues: CASSPTGGYGYTF. The CDR3 DNA reads TGTGCCAGCAGCCCGACAGGGGGTTATGGCTACACCTTC.

The chain combines TRBV6-1 with TRBJ1-6, with 7 bases that match TRBD1. Trimming took 2 bases from V and 9 from J; bases not matched to a gene: 7. The CDR3 has 15 residues. Per germline, CDR1 MNHNS and CDR2 SASEGT. The CDR3 DNA is TGTGCCAGCAGTGAATTCCAGGGGGTGGGTTCACCCCTCCACTTT. Translation gives CASSEFQGVGSPLHF.

The chain joins TRBV5-1 to TRBJ2-3, with D unclear. The CDR3 sequence is 13 residues long. Germline V gives CDR1 SGHRS, CDR2 YFSETQ. V was shortened by 4 bases and J by 6 bases, with 12 bases between the two germline ends. The CDR3 loop reads CASSEAGPDTQYF. The DNA for the CDR3 is TGCGCCAGCAGCGAGGCTGGCCCGGATACGCAGTATTTT. The full variable domain, completed using reference TRBV5-1 and TRBJ2-3, is KAGVTQTPRYLIKTRGQQVTLSCSPISGHRSVSWYQQTPGQGLQFLFEYFSETQRNKGNFPGRFSGRQFSNSRSEMNVSTLELGDSALYLCASSEAGPDTQYFGPGTRLTVL.

In this sample, this clone turned up a few times. DNA of the CDR3: TGTGCCAGCCAAGGACAGGGTGCCTACGAGCAGTACTTC. Its protein is CASQGQGAYEQYF. The rearrangement links TRBV7-9 to TRBJ2-7, with 8 nucleotides matching TRBD1. In germline, CDR1 is SEHNR, CDR2 FQNEAQ (reference sequence). With V trimmed by 8 bases and J by 2 bases, 5 bases remained unmatched. The CDR3 runs to 13 residues.

The chain couples TRBV24-1 to TRBJ2-2; TRBD1 is a possible D gene (5 bases). The CDR3 runs 14 residues. The germline V gene has CDR1 KGHDR and CDR2 SFDVKD. With 2 bases removed from V and 6 bases from J, the gap between germline ends came to 9 bases. The DNA for the CDR3 is TGTGCCACCAGTGATTCAGGGTACCCCGGGGAGCTGTTTTTT. Translated, it gives CATSDSGYPGELFF.

A single count supports this clone. J is TRBJ1-2 and V is TRBV29-1; TRBD1 aligns across 7 bases. Unmatched junction bases numbered 14, after V lost 3 bases and J lost 7 bases. Germline V gene sequence: CDR1 SQVTM, CDR2 ANQGSEA. The CDR3 loop spans 15 amino acids. The CDR3 DNA sequence: TGCAGCGTTGATTTCAGGGGGGATATCTTGTCTGGCTACACCTTC. The encoded protein is CSVDFRGDILSGYTF.

This clone was observed a handful of times. V and J are TRBV5-5 and TRBJ2-5; 7 nucleotides match TRBD1. Germline CDR1 reads SGHKS; CDR2 reads YYEKEE (reference sequence). This CDR3 region has 15 residues. Unmatched junction bases numbered 7, after V lost 2 bases and J lost 3 bases. This CDR3 is CASSFQGTGEETQYF. In nucleotides, the CDR3 is TGTGCCAGCAGCTTTCAAGGAACAGGGGAAGAGACCCAGTACTTC.